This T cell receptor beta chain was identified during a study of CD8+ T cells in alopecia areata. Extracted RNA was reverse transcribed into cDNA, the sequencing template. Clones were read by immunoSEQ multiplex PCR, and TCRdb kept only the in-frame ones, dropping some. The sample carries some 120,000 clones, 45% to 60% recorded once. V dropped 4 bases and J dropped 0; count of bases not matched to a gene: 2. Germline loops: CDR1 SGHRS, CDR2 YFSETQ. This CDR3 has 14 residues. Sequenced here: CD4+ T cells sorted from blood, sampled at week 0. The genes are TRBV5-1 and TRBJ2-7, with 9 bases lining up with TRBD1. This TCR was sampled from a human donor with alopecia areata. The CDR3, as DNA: TGCGCCAGCAGCGGGACAGGGAGCTCCTACGAGCAGTACTTC. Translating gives CASSGTGSSYEQYF.